This is a list of T cell receptor beta chains from one sample in a study of beta chain features in type 1 diabetes. Profiled with immunoSEQ multiplex PCR; TCRdb holds only in-frame clones, not every one. The sample contains about 650,000 clones, 9.5% to 15% of which appear only once. The sample taken for sequencing was naive CD4+ T cells from blood. Receptors originate from a man aged 25 to 40 with type 1 diabetes. Each CDR3 is given with its conserved first and last residue. The order of the fields is CDR3 length, J gene, V gene, clone size, D gene, CDR3 DNA, CDR3 protein. D genes are given only for firm matches. Size tells how often a clone was seen (once, few, many) or the class of an expanded clone, and some rows leave it out.

length: 15
J: TRBJ2-6
V: TRBV7-9
size: few
D: NA
DNA: TGTGCCAGCAGCTTAGCCGGGTCTGGGGCCAACGTCCTGACTTTC
CDR3: CASSLAGSGANVLTF

length: 14
J: TRBJ2-5
V: TRBV7-2
size: NA
D: TRBD2
DNA: TGTGCCAGCAGCTTAGGGACTAGCGGGGGGGCCCAGTACTTC
CDR3: CASSLGTSGGAQYF

length: 16
J: TRBJ2-5
V: TRBV28
size: NA
D: NA
DNA: TGTGCCAGCAGTTTAAGTCCGGGGAGAACAAGAGAGACCCAGTACTTC
CDR3: CASSLSPGRTRETQYF

length: 17
J: TRBJ2-2
V: TRBV5-1
size: NA
D: NA
DNA: TGCGCCAGCAGCCACCTGACAGCTACTCAAAACACCGGGGAGCTGTTTTTT
CDR3: CASSHLTATQNTGELFF

length: 15
J: TRBJ1-3
V: TRBV9
size: NA
D: TRBD1
DNA: TGTGCCAGCAGCCCCCGGACAGGGCCTGTAAACACCATATATTTT
CDR3: CASSPRTGPVNTIYF

length: 14
J: TRBJ2-1
V: TRBV6-6
size: few
D: NA
DNA: TGTGCCAGCAGTCACCCCGATCGGGGAAACGAGCAGTTCTTC
CDR3: CASSHPDRGNEQFF

length: 14
J: TRBJ2-5
V: TRBV29-1
size: few
D: TRBD2
DNA: TGCAGCGTTGGAGGACTAGCGTCCTTGGAGACCCAGTACTTC
CDR3: CSVGGLASLETQYF

length: 13
J: TRBJ1-2
V: TRBV30
size: few
D: TRBD1
DNA: TGTGCCTGGGGGACACAGGGGAACTATGGCTACACCTTC
CDR3: CAWGTQGNYGYTF

length: 15
J: TRBJ2-1
V: TRBV16
size: NA
D: NA
DNA: TGTGCCAGCAGCCAAAGCGGAAGCTCCTACAATGAGCAGTTCTTC
CDR3: CASSQSGSSYNEQFF

length: 13
J: TRBJ1-5
V: TRBV6-1
size: few
D: NA
DNA: TGTGCCAGCGCCTGGGGAAGGGATCAGCCCCAGCATTTT
CDR3: CASAWGRDQPQHF

length: 17
J: TRBJ2-5
V: TRBV4-3
size: few
D: NA
DNA: TGCGCCAGCAGCCAAGATGGCCGACCGCGGAGCCAAGAGACCCAGTACTTC
CDR3: CASSQDGRPRSQETQYF

length: 15
J: TRBJ2-1
V: TRBV9
size: once
D: TRBD1
DNA: TGTGCCAGCAGCCCAGGGACAGGGGGACTCAGGGAGCAGTTCTTC
CDR3: CASSPGTGGLREQFF

length: 15
J: TRBJ2-1
V: TRBV9
size: few
D: NA
DNA: TGTGCCAGCAGCGTAGTGGCAGAAACCTACAATGAGCAGTTCTTC
CDR3: CASSVVAETYNEQFF

length: 14
J: TRBJ2-5
V: TRBV7-2
size: NA
D: NA
DNA: TGTGCCAGCAGCCCCGGGACGATCCAAGAGACCCAGTACTTC
CDR3: CASSPGTIQETQYF

length: 16
J: TRBJ2-1
V: TRBV28
size: NA
D: TRBD2
DNA: TGTGCCAGCAGTAGCCCTCGGGGGGGACCCTACAATGAGCAGTTCTTC
CDR3: CASSSPRGGPYNEQFF

length: 18
J: TRBJ2-1
V: TRBV9
size: NA
D: TRBD1
DNA: TGTGCCAGCAGCGTAGGTATTAAGGGGGCTTGGGCGCAGGGTGAGCAGTTCTTC
CDR3: CASSVGIKGAWAQGEQFF

length: 14
J: TRBJ1-3
V: TRBV19
size: NA
D: NA
DNA: TGTGCCAGTACCCCCGGACACTCTGGAAACACCATATATTTT
CDR3: CASTPGHSGNTIYF

length: 14
J: TRBJ2-7
V: TRBV4-3
size: NA
D: NA
DNA: TGCGCCAGCAGCCAAGATCGCACAACCTACGAGCAGTACTTC
CDR3: CASSQDRTTYEQYF

length: 13
J: TRBJ2-3
V: TRBV29-1
size: NA
D: NA
DNA: TGCAGCGTTGTACAGGCCAACACAGATACGCAGTATTTT
CDR3: CSVVQANTDTQYF

length: 15
J: TRBJ1-4
V: TRBV10-3
size: few
D: NA
DNA: TGTGCCATCAGTGAGTCTACAGGGTCTAATGAAAAACTGTTTTTT
CDR3: CAISESTGSNEKLFF

length: 13
J: TRBJ2-7
V: TRBV7-2
size: NA
D: TRBD1
DNA: TGTGCCAGCAGCTCGACAGGGATATACGAGCAGTACTTC
CDR3: CASSSTGIYEQYF

length: 12
J: TRBJ1-3
V: TRBV30
size: NA
D: NA
DNA: TGTGCCTGGATGGAGGGTTCAAACACCATATATTTT
CDR3: CAWMEGSNTIYF

length: 17
J: TRBJ2-4
V: TRBV21-1
size: few
D: NA
DNA: TGTGCCAGCGTCGTCATGGGTTACTTATTAGCCAAAAACATTCAGTACTTC
CDR3: CASVVMGYLLAKNIQYF

length: 14
J: TRBJ2-5
V: TRBV5-4
size: NA
D: TRBD1
DNA: TGTGCCAGCAGCTTCCAGGGGGCAAGGGAGACCCAGTACTTC
CDR3: CASSFQGARETQYF

length: 13
J: TRBJ1-1
V: TRBV27
size: few
D: TRBD1
DNA: TGTGCCAGCAGTTTGGGGGGACAGCCTGAAGCTTTCTTT
CDR3: CASSLGGQPEAFF

length: 15
J: TRBJ2-1
V: TRBV13
size: few
D: NA
DNA: TGTGCCAGCAGCGCGGGTGGGGGACGTTACAATGAGCAGTTCTTC
CDR3: CASSAGGGRYNEQFF

length: 13
J: TRBJ1-1
V: TRBV18
size: few
D: NA
DNA: TGTGCCAGCTCACCACCGACGGGAGGAGAAGCTTTCTTT
CDR3: CASSPPTGGEAFF

length: 12
J: TRBJ2-5
V: TRBV28
size: NA
D: NA
DNA: TGTGCCAGCAGCGCCTCCGGGGGGACCCAGTACTTC
CDR3: CASSASGGTQYF

length: 15
J: TRBJ1-2
V: TRBV4-3
size: NA
D: TRBD1
DNA: TGCGCCAGCAGCCCAGGACAGGGCGCGGCCTATGGCTACACCTTC
CDR3: CASSPGQGAAYGYTF

length: 14
J: TRBJ2-7
V: TRBV5-4
size: NA
D: TRBD2
DNA: TGTGCCAGCAGCCTCAGCGGGGGGGCCCACGAGCAGTACTTC
CDR3: CASSLSGGAHEQYF

length: 15
J: TRBJ1-2
V: TRBV28
size: NA
D: NA
DNA: TGTGCCAGCAGTGACCCAGGTTTACTTAACTATGGCTACACCTTC
CDR3: CASSDPGLLNYGYTF

length: 18
J: TRBJ2-6
V: TRBV7-9
size: few
D: TRBD1
DNA: TGTGCCATCGGACAGGGGCGAAAAGACGGCTCTGGGGCCAACGTCCTGACTTTC
CDR3: CAIGQGRKDGSGANVLTF

length: 16
J: TRBJ2-2
V: TRBV5-4
size: NA
D: TRBD2
DNA: TGTGCCAGCAGCTTGCAGCGGGGGAACCCTACCGGGGAGCTGTTTTTT
CDR3: CASSLQRGNPTGELFF

length: 15
J: TRBJ1-2
V: TRBV7-2
size: NA
D: NA
DNA: TGTGCCAGCAGCTTCCAGGGCTCCCCTAAGGATGGCTACACCTTC
CDR3: CASSFQGSPKDGYTF

length: 14
J: TRBJ1-6
V: TRBV19
size: few
D: NA
DNA: TGTGCCAGTAGTAAAACAGGGAGTAATTCACCCCTCCACTTT
CDR3: CASSKTGSNSPLHF

length: 15
J: TRBJ2-2
V: TRBV5-4
size: NA
D: TRBD1
DNA: TGTGCCAGCAGCGTGGACAGGTCGAACACCGGGGAGCTGTTTTTT
CDR3: CASSVDRSNTGELFF

length: 12
J: TRBJ1-2
V: TRBV29-1
size: NA
D: TRBD1
DNA: TGCAGCGTGGACAGGGGGGACTATGGCTACACCTTC
CDR3: CSVDRGDYGYTF

length: 13
J: TRBJ1-2
V: TRBV6-5
size: NA
D: NA
DNA: TGTGCCAGCAGTTACTCGTATGGCTATGGCTACACCTTC
CDR3: CASSYSYGYGYTF

length: 11
J: TRBJ2-7
V: TRBV28
size: NA
D: NA
DNA: TGTGCCAGCACTGCCCGAGACGAGCAGTACTTC
CDR3: CASTARDEQYF

length: 15
J: TRBJ1-2
V: TRBV9
size: NA
D: TRBD1
DNA: TGTGCCAGCAGCGTAGATGGGACAGGGAGCTATGGCTACACCTTC
CDR3: CASSVDGTGSYGYTF

length: 14
J: TRBJ1-2
V: TRBV10-3
size: few
D: NA
DNA: TGTGCCATCAGTGAGTTTCAGGGGAACTCCGGCTACACCTTC
CDR3: CAISEFQGNSGYTF

length: 16
J: TRBJ2-6
V: TRBV7-2
size: few
D: NA
DNA: TGTGCCACCCGCAGGGGGGGCGTCTCTGGGGCCAACGTCCTGACTTTC
CDR3: CATRRGGVSGANVLTF

length: 16
J: TRBJ1-1
V: TRBV7-9
size: NA
D: NA
DNA: TGTGCCAGCAGCTTGGAGGGAGGGACATTGAACACTGAAGCTTTCTTT
CDR3: CASSLEGGTLNTEAFF

length: 15
J: TRBJ2-5
V: TRBV6-1
size: NA
D: TRBD1
DNA: TGTGCCAGCAGTGAATGGGCAGGGGGCCAAGAGACCCAGTACTTC
CDR3: CASSEWAGGQETQYF

length: 13
J: TRBJ1-2
V: TRBV10-3
size: NA
D: NA
DNA: TGTGCCATCAGTGAGTCGGGGGACTATGGCTACACCTTC
CDR3: CAISESGDYGYTF

length: 17
J: TRBJ1-4
V: TRBV6-1
size: once
D: TRBD1
DNA: TGTGCCAGCAGTGGACAGGGGGCCGACCCCTTCAATGAAAAACTGTTTTTT
CDR3: CASSGQGADPFNEKLFF

length: 14
J: TRBJ2-3
V: TRBV11-3
size: few
D: NA
DNA: TGTGCCAGCAGCTTAAGTCCTAGCACAGATACGCAGTATTTT
CDR3: CASSLSPSTDTQYF

length: 14
J: TRBJ2-3
V: TRBV2
size: many
D: TRBD2
DNA: TGTGCCAGCAGGCTAGCGGGGAGCACAGATACGCAGTATTTT
CDR3: CASRLAGSTDTQYF

length: 18
J: TRBJ1-2
V: TRBV4-2
size: few
D: NA
DNA: TGTGCCAGCAGCTTGCGCCGGGACACAAGGGGGTCTAACTATGGCTACACCTTC
CDR3: CASSLRRDTRGSNYGYTF

length: 13
J: TRBJ1-1
V: TRBV29-1
size: NA
D: NA
DNA: TGCAGCGTTGTTTGGGGAGCGAACACTGAAGCTTTCTTT
CDR3: CSVVWGANTEAFF

length: 14
J: TRBJ1-6
V: TRBV2
size: few
D: NA
DNA: TGTGCCAGCAGTGAATTAGGGAGGCGGTCACCCCTCCACTTT
CDR3: CASSELGRRSPLHF

length: 15
J: TRBJ2-1
V: TRBV5-6
size: few
D: NA
DNA: TGTGCCAGCAGCTTGACGGGCCTATCCTACAATGAGCAGTTCTTC
CDR3: CASSLTGLSYNEQFF

length: 14
J: TRBJ2-2
V: TRBV7-9
size: NA
D: NA
DNA: TGTGCCAGCAGCTTAAGCCAGGGATCCGGGGAGCTGTTTTTT
CDR3: CASSLSQGSGELFF

length: 15
J: TRBJ2-7
V: TRBV6-1
size: few
D: NA
DNA: TGTGCCAGCAGCACCCGGGACTTCCGCTCCTACGAGCAGTACTTC
CDR3: CASSTRDFRSYEQYF

length: 13
J: TRBJ2-3
V: TRBV5-4
size: NA
D: NA
DNA: TGTGCCAGCAGCCCGACAGAAGCAGATACGCAGTATTTT
CDR3: CASSPTEADTQYF